This T cell receptor beta chain was sequenced in a study of blood T cell repertoires in COVID-19. Produced via immunoSEQ multiplex PCR; TCRdb's table is partial and in-frame only. The sample consists of about 150,000 clones, approximately 88% of them appearing once. The CDR3 is made up of 13 amino acids. V lost 5 bases and J lost 3, with 11 bases in between. Germline values: CDR1 LNHNV, CDR2 YYDKDF (reference sequence). This receptor was identified in a man between 18 and 35 years old with active or convalescent COVID-19. Sequencing was done on a sample of peripheral blood. This chain connects TRBV15 to TRBJ2-7, with a weak D call TRBD1 (5 bases). DNA for the CDR3: TGTGCCACCAGCCCAGGACAATTCTACGAGCAGTACTTC. This gives the protein CATSPGQFYEQYF.